The rows below give T cell receptor beta chains drawn from one sample of a study of siplizumab effects on memory and regulatory T cells. The data were produced by immunoSEQ multiplex PCR, yet TCRdb's version contains in-frame clones alone and is incomplete. The profile covers approximately 90,000 clones, with nearly 95% appearing a single time and 0.3% taken by the ten largest. Material for sequencing was non-Treg CD4+ T cells sorted from blood. The origin of the receptors is a human donor in good health. CDR3s include the opening cysteine and the closing phenylalanine or tryptophan. The D gene is left open where the match is weak. Where a row states a size, it is once, few, many or the class of an expanded clone; other rows omit it.

D gene	V gene	J gene	clone size	CDR3 protein	CDR3 DNA
NA	TRBV7-9	TRBJ2-1	NA	CASSLAAGRSSYNEQFF	TGTGCCAGCAGCTTAGCGGCCGGCCGGAGCTCCTACAATGAGCAGTTCTTC
TRBD1	TRBV27	TRBJ1-5	NA	CASRLQGQGANQPQHF	TGTGCCAGCAGGTTACAGGGACAGGGGGCGAATCAGCCCCAGCATTTT
NA	TRBV30	TRBJ2-5	NA	CAWKFSGQETQYF	TGTGCCTGGAAATTTAGCGGCCAAGAGACCCAGTACTTC
NA	TRBV18	TRBJ1-3	NA	CASSPPTRTISGNTIYF	TGTGCCAGCTCACCACCGACACGTACAATCTCTGGAAACACCATATATTTT
NA	TRBV30	TRBJ2-7	NA	CAWSANIFYEQYF	TGTGCCTGGAGTGCAAACATCTTCTACGAGCAGTACTTC
NA	TRBV15	TRBJ2-1	NA	CATSIYNEQFF	TGTGCCACCAGCATTTACAATGAGCAGTTCTTC
NA	TRBV9	TRBJ2-3	NA	CASSVDFSTDTQYF	TGTGCCAGCAGCGTAGACTTTAGCACAGATACGCAGTATTTT
TRBD1	TRBV7-9	TRBJ2-7	NA	CASGDRATYEQYF	TGTGCCAGCGGAGACAGGGCAACCTACGAGCAGTACTTC
TRBD2	TRBV4-1	TRBJ2-2	NA	CASSQDPLAGQTGELFF	TGCGCCAGCAGCCAAGATCCGCTAGCGGGACAAACCGGGGAGCTGTTTTTT
NA	TRBV6-5	TRBJ2-3	NA	CATAPSTDTQYF	TGTGCCACTGCGCCTAGCACAGATACGCAGTATTTT
NA	TRBV30	TRBJ2-6	NA	CAWRPFRGYAGANVLTF	TGTGCCTGGAGGCCATTCAGGGGATACGCTGGGGCCAACGTCCTGACTTTC
TRBD1	TRBV5-1	TRBJ2-7	NA	CASGAGTGVSYEQYF	TGCGCCAGCGGCGCCGGGACAGGGGTCTCCTACGAGCAGTACTTC
NA	TRBV9	TRBJ1-2	NA	CASSVGSGNYGYTF	TGTGCCAGCAGCGTAGGTTCAGGGAACTATGGCTACACCTTC
NA	TRBV18	TRBJ2-4	NA	CASSPGARAKNIQYF	TGTGCCAGCTCACCAGGGGCCAGGGCCAAAAACATTCAGTACTTC
NA	TRBV5-6	TRBJ1-1	NA	CASIKGGVNTEAFF	TGTGCCAGCATCAAGGGGGGGGTGAACACTGAAGCTTTCTTT
NA	TRBV11-3	TRBJ1-1	NA	CASSSHRNTEAFF	TGTGCCAGCAGCTCCCACAGGAACACTGAAGCTTTCTTT
NA	TRBV6-6	TRBJ1-2	NA	CASSYSTVLGGYTF	TGTGCCAGCAGTTACTCGACGGTCCTGGGGGGCTACACCTTC
NA	TRBV30	TRBJ1-2	NA	CAWSVLATISQKSGYTF	TGTGCCTGGAGTGTACTAGCTACTATATCCCAGAAGAGCGGCTACACCTTC
NA	TRBV6-1	TRBJ1-2	once	CASSESVSDGYTF	TGTGCCAGCAGTGAAAGTGTCAGCGATGGCTACACCTTC
NA	TRBV5-1	TRBJ2-5	NA	CASKLRQYQETQYF	TGCGCCAGCAAGCTGAGACAGTACCAAGAGACCCAGTACTTC
NA	TRBV15	TRBJ2-7	NA	CATSRDGGRGYEQYF	TGTGCCACCAGCAGAGATGGCGGCAGGGGCTACGAGCAGTACTTC
TRBD1	TRBV18	TRBJ2-1	NA	CASSTRGNEQFF	TGTGCCAGCTCAACCAGGGGGAATGAGCAGTTCTTC
NA	TRBV6-1	TRBJ1-5	once	CAVHAGRGSNQPQHF	TGTGCCGTGCACGCCGGGCGGGGGAGCAATCAGCCCCAGCATTTT
NA	TRBV27	TRBJ2-6	NA	CASRRTDSTGANVLTF	TGTGCCAGCCGTCGCACGGACAGTACCGGGGCCAACGTCCTGACTTTC
NA	TRBV27	TRBJ1-2	NA	CASSLSGAGLGYGYTF	TGTGCCAGCAGTTTATCCGGGGCAGGCCTTGGCTATGGCTACACCTTC
NA	TRBV27	TRBJ2-4	NA	CASSSTVIAKNIQYF	TGTGCCAGCAGTTCGACAGTAATAGCCAAAAACATTCAGTACTTC
TRBD2	TRBV2	TRBJ2-3	NA	CASSGSRGGTDTQYF	TGTGCCAGCAGTGGTTCGCGGGGGGGCACAGATACGCAGTATTTT
NA	TRBV5-1	TRBJ2-5	NA	CASSLAGAVETQYF	TGCGCCAGCAGCTTGGCGGGGGCGGTGGAGACCCAGTACTTC
NA	TRBV4-1	TRBJ2-5	NA	CASSQDPAPTRETQYF	TGCGCCAGCAGCCAAGATCCTGCCCCAACGCGGGAGACCCAGTACTTC
TRBD2	TRBV13	TRBJ2-1	NA	CASSRLAGTAYNEQFF	TGTGCCAGCAGCAGATTAGCGGGAACTGCCTACAATGAGCAGTTCTTC
NA	TRBV13	TRBJ2-7	NA	CASSPQGYEQYF	TGTGCCAGCAGCCCACAGGGTTACGAGCAGTACTTC
TRBD2	TRBV5-4	TRBJ2-4	NA	CASGLGLAGVENIQYF	TGTGCCAGCGGATTAGGACTAGCGGGAGTTGAGAACATTCAGTACTTC
NA	TRBV5-1	TRBJ1-6	NA	CASSLDGYNSPLHF	TGCGCCAGCAGCTTGGATGGTTATAATTCACCCCTCCACTTT
NA	TRBV25-1	TRBJ1-1	NA	CASSEWGKLNTEAFF	TGTGCCAGCAGTGAATGGGGGAAACTTAACACTGAAGCTTTCTTT
NA	TRBV5-4	TRBJ2-3	NA	CASRQWGGTDTQYF	TGTGCCAGCAGACAGTGGGGTGGTACAGATACGCAGTATTTT
NA	TRBV5-1	TRBJ2-7	NA	CASAADYEQYF	TGCGCCAGCGCAGCCGACTACGAGCAGTACTTC
NA	TRBV2	TRBJ2-7	few	CASSSPSGLSYEQYF	TGTGCCAGCAGCTCGCCTAGTGGGCTCTCCTACGAGCAGTACTTC
TRBD1	TRBV9	TRBJ2-6	NA	CASSSRDRVLSGANVLTF	TGTGCCAGCAGCTCCCGGGACAGGGTCTTATCGGGGGCCAACGTCCTGACTTTC
NA	TRBV10-3	TRBJ1-1	NA	CAISDLAAGYTEAFF	TGTGCCATCAGTGATCTGGCAGCGGGATACACTGAAGCTTTCTTT
NA	TRBV30	TRBJ1-2	NA	CAWSPLGGGYTF	TGTGCCTGGAGTCCACTCGGGGGCGGCTACACCTTC
TRBD2	TRBV27	TRBJ2-1	NA	CASSFIWTSGKNEQFF	TGTGCCAGCAGTTTCATCTGGACTAGCGGGAAGAATGAGCAGTTCTTC
NA	TRBV5-1	TRBJ1-3	NA	CASSLVAGSGNTIYF	TGCGCCAGCAGCTTGGTTGCAGGGTCTGGAAACACCATATATTTT
TRBD2	TRBV7-2	TRBJ2-7	NA	CASSLVSSGGYEQYF	TGTGCCAGCAGCTTAGTCTCTAGCGGGGGCTACGAGCAGTACTTC
TRBD1	TRBV19	TRBJ2-7	NA	CASSIRPGQGSYEQYF	TGTGCCAGTAGTATAAGACCGGGACAGGGCTCCTACGAGCAGTACTTC
NA	TRBV5-8	TRBJ2-7	NA	CASSARVEQYF	TGTGCCAGCAGCGCCAGGGTGGAGCAGTACTTC
NA	TRBV7-9	TRBJ2-7	NA	CASSSRGLGQISSYEQYF	TGTGCCAGCAGCTCGCGGGGTCTGGGACAGATTAGCTCCTACGAGCAGTACTTC
TRBD1	TRBV5-1	TRBJ1-1	NA	CASSSNTVYRGNTEAFF	TGCGCCAGCAGCTCAAATACGGTATACAGGGGGAACACTGAAGCTTTCTTT
TRBD2	TRBV9	TRBJ2-1	once	CASSPPGLAVYNEQFF	TGTGCCAGCAGCCCACCGGGACTAGCGGTCTACAATGAGCAGTTCTTC